This is a list of T cell receptor beta chains from one sample in a study of response to subunit inactivated influenza vaccine. TCRdb reprocessed the RT-PCR reads via MiXCR and lists one record per CDR3 protein. The table lists hundreds of thousands of distinct CDR3 sequences, around a sixth of them singletons. This specimen consisted of PBMCs from blood, obtained 11 to 12 days after vaccination. Receptors were obtained from a man aged 45-65 years who received an inactivated influenza vaccine. CDR3s include the opening cysteine and the closing phenylalanine or tryptophan. A D gene is named only where the DNA matches it firmly. A row's size may be missing; if present it is once, few, many or a size class.

J	size	V	D	CDR3	DNA
TRBJ2-5	NA	TRBV12-3/TRBV12-4	NA	CASSFHALQETQYF	TGTGCCAGCAGTTTTCATGCCTTACAAGAGACCCAGTACTTC
TRBJ2-1	few	TRBV29-1	NA	CSVALNANYNEQFF	TGCAGCGTTGCTCTGAACGCCAATTACAATGAGCAGTTCTTC
TRBJ1-2	NA	TRBV5-1	NA	CASSLGGGHSGYTF	TGCGCCAGCAGCTTAGGGGGAGGCCATAGCGGCTACACCTTC
TRBJ1-2	many	TRBV6-1	NA	CASRPPEGRVSRGYTF	TGTGCCAGCAGGCCCCCTGAGGGGCGCGTTTCTCGTGGCTACACCTTC
TRBJ2-7	few	TRBV28	NA	CASSLPLDRESSYEQYF	TGTGCCAGCAGTTTGCCCCTAGACAGAGAAAGCTCCTACGAGCAGTACTTC
TRBJ1-2	NA	TRBV13	NA	CASSPYGSGGYTF	TGTGCCAGCAGCCCATATGGGTCTGGCGGCTACACCTTC
TRBJ1-2	few	TRBV4-3	NA	CASSQEPGYGYTF	TGCGCCAGCAGCCAAGAACCGGGCTATGGCTACACCTTC
TRBJ2-7	few	TRBV7-2	TRBD1	CASSLAGTDSYEQYF	TGTGCCAGCAGCTTAGCAGGGACAGACTCCTACGAGCAGTACTTC
TRBJ1-2	few	TRBV5-1	TRBD1	CASRRDSYGYTF	TGCGCCAGCAGACGGGACAGCTATGGCTACACCTTC
TRBJ2-1	few	TRBV3-1	TRBD2	CASSYGLGQSHEQFF	TGTGCCAGCAGCTATGGACTAGGTCAGAGCCATGAGCAGTTCTTC
TRBJ2-5	few	TRBV29-1	TRBD2	CSVSGSGPETQYF	TGCAGCGTAAGCGGGAGTGGGCCAGAGACCCAGTACTTC
TRBJ1-6	few	TRBV28	TRBD1	CASSKDRENSPLHF	TGTGCCAGCAGTAAGGACAGGGAGAATTCACCCCTCCACTTT
TRBJ2-4	NA	TRBV7-2	NA	CASSLWARGAKNIQYF	TGTGCCAGCAGCTTATGGGCCAGGGGTGCCAAAAACATTCAGTACTTC
TRBJ2-4	few	TRBV12-3/TRBV12-4	NA	CASSLGGTKNIQYF	TGTGCCAGCAGTTTAGGGGGGACCAAAAACATTCAGTACTTC
TRBJ1-4	NA	TRBV20-1	NA	CSAREGPVNEKLFF	TGCAGTGCTAGAGAGGGTCCCGTTAATGAAAAACTGTTTTTT
TRBJ2-1	many	TRBV28	TRBD2	CASSLTSGPPYNEQFF	TGTGCCAGCAGTTTGACTAGCGGGCCCCCCTACAATGAGCAGTTCTTC
TRBJ1-2	few	TRBV30	TRBD1	CAADRGYTF	TGTGCCGCGGACAGGGGCTACACCTTC
TRBJ1-5	few	TRBV28	NA	CASSFIDRSNQPQHF	TGTGCCAGCAGTTTTATAGACAGATCCAATCAGCCCCAGCATTTT
TRBJ2-2	NA	TRBV12-3/TRBV12-4	TRBD2	CASSLVGLAVGELFF	TGTGCCAGCAGTTTAGTCGGACTAGCGGTCGGGGAGCTGTTTTTT
TRBJ2-1	many	TRBV4-1	NA	CASSQVGAGGYNEQFF	TGCGCCAGCAGCCAAGTGGGAGCCGGGGGTTACAATGAGCAGTTCTTC
TRBJ2-3	NA	TRBV14	NA	CASSQVLLGAGLDTQYF	TGTGCCAGCAGCCAAGTCCTTCTAGGGGCGGGACTAGATACGCAGTATTTT
TRBJ1-2	few	TRBV12-3/TRBV12-4	NA	CASCRENYGYTF	TGTGCCAGCTGCAGGGAAAACTATGGCTACACCTTC
TRBJ1-1	few	TRBV4-3	NA	CASSQDLGRIGSTEAFF	TGCGCCAGCAGCCAAGATCTCGGCAGAATCGGGAGCACTGAAGCTTTCTTT
TRBJ2-7	many	TRBV6-6	NA	CASSYDSYEQYF	TGTGCCAGCAGTTACGACAGCTACGAGCAGTACTTC
TRBJ2-7	many	TRBV20-1	NA	CSATTTGKVPYEQYF	TGCAGTGCTACCACCACAGGGAAAGTCCCCTACGAGCAGTACTTC
TRBJ2-1	NA	TRBV7-2	NA	CASSLGGQLNEQFF	TGTGCCAGCAGCTTAGGTGGACAGCTCAATGAGCAGTTCTTC
TRBJ1-1	NA	TRBV27	NA	CASSLNLDTEAFF	TGTGCCAGCAGTTTAAATCTGGACACTGAAGCTTTCTTT
TRBJ2-3	NA	TRBV7-2	NA	CASSLEVTQYF	TGTGCCAGCAGCTTAGAGGTTACGCAGTATTTT
TRBJ2-5	NA	TRBV4-1	TRBD2	CASSQGTAGVETQYF	TGCGCCAGCAGCCAGGGTACGGCGGGGGTAGAGACCCAGTACTTC
TRBJ1-5	NA	TRBV12-3/TRBV12-4	NA	CASSLDGALSSNQPQHF	TGTGCCAGCAGTTTAGACGGGGCCCTTTCGAGCAATCAGCCCCAGCATTTT
TRBJ2-1	few	TRBV6-5	TRBD2	CASSYSNTGRRYNEQFF	TGTGCCAGCAGTTACTCGAACACCGGGAGGCGCTACAATGAGCAGTTCTTC
TRBJ1-1	NA	TRBV7-2	NA	CASSLSPSNTEAFF	TGTGCCAGCAGCTTATCCCCATCTAACACTGAAGCTTTCTTT